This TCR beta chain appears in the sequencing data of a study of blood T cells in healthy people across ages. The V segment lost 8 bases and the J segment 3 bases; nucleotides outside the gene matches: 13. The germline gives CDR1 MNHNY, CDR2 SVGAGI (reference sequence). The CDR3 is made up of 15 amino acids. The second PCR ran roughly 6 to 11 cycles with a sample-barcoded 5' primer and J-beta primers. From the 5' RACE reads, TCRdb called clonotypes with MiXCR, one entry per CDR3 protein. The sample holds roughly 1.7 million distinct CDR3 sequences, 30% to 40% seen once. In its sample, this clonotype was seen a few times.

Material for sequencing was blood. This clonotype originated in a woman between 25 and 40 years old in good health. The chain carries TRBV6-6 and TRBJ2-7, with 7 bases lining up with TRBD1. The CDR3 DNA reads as TGTGCCAGCTCGTACGGGGACAGCTCCATCTACGAGCAGTACTTC. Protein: CASSYGDSSIYEQYF.